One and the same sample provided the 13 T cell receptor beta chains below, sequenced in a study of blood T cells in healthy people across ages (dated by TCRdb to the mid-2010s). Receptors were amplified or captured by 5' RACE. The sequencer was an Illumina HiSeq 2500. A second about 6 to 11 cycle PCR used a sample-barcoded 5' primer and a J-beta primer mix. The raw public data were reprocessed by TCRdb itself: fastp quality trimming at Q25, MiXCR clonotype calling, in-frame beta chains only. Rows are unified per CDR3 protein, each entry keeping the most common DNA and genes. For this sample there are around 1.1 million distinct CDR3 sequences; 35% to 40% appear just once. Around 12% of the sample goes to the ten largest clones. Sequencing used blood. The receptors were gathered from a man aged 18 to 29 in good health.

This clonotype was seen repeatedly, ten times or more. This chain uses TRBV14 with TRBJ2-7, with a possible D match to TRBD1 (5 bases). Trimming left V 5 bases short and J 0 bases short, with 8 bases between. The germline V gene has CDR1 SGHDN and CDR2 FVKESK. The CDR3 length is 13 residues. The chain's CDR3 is CASSGAGSYEQYF. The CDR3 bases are TGTGCCAGCAGCGGGGCAGGCTCCTACGAGCAGTACTTC.

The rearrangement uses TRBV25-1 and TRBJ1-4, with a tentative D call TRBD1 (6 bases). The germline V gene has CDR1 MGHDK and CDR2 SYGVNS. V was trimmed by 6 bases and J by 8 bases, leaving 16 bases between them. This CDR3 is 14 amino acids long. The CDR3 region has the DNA TGTGCCAGCAGCCGACAGGATGGAGGAGAAAAACTGTTTTTT. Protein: CASSRQDGGEKLFF.

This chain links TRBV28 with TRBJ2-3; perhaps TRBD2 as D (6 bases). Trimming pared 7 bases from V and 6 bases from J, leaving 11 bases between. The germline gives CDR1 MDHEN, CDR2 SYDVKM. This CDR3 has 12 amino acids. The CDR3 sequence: CASTRRGDTQYF. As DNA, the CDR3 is TGTGCCAGCACCCGACGGGGGGATACGCAGTATTTT.

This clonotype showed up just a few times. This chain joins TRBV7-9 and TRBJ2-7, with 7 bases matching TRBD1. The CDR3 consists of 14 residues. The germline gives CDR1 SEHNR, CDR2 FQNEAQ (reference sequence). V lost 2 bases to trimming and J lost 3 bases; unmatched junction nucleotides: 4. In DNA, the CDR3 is TGTGCCAGCAGCTTAACAGGGGTAGACTACGAGCAGTACTTC. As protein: CASSLTGVDYEQYF. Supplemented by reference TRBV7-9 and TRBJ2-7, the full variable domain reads DTGVSQNPRHKITKRGQNVTFRCDPISEHNRLYWYRQTLGQGPEFLTYFQNEAQLEKSRLLSDRFSAERPKGSFSTLEIQRTEQGDSAMYLCASSLTGVDYEQYFGPGTRLTVT.

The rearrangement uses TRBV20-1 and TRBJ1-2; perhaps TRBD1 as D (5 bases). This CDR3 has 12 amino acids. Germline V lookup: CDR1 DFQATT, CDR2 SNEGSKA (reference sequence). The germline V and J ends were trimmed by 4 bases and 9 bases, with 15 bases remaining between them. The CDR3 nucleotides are TGCAGTGCTATGCATGCTGGGGGTAGCTACACCTTC. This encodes CSAMHAGGSYTF.

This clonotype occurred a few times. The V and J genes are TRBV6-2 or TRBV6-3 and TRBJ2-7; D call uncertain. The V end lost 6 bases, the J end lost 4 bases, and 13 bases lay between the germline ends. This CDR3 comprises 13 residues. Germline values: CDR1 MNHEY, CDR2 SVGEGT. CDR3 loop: CASRETAPYEQYF. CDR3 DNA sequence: TGTGCCAGCAGGGAAACAGCGCCATACGAGCAGTACTTC.

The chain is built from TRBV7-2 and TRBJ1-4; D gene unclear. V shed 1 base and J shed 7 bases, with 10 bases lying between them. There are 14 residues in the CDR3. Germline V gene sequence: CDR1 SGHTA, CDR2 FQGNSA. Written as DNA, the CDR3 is TGTGCCAGCAGCTTAGGAGGGTTGGGTGAAAAACTGTTTTTT. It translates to CASSLGGLGEKLFF.

The CDR3 protein is CASSLGGQRLSYGYTF. As DNA, the CDR3 is TGTGCCAGCAGTTTGGGAGGACAGCGCCTCTCCTATGGCTACACCTTC. The genes are TRBV12-3 or TRBV12-4 and TRBJ1-2; D possibly corresponds to TRBD1 (6 bases). This CDR3 region has 16 residues. The V end lost 3 bases, the J end lost 4 bases, and 18 bases lay between the germline ends.

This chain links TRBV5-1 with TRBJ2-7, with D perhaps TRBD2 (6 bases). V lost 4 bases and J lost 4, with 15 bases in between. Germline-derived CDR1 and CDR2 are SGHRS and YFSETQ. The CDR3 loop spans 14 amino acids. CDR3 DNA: TGCGCCAGCAGCGGGGCGACTAGAGAATACGAGCAGTACTTC. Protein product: CASSGATREYEQYF.

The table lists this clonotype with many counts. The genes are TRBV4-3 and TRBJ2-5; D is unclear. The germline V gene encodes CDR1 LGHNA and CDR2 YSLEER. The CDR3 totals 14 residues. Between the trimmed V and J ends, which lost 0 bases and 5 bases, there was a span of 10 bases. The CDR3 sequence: CASSQDVVGETQYF. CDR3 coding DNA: TGCGCCAGCAGCCAAGACGTTGTGGGGGAGACCCAGTACTTC.

CDR3 bases: TGTGCCAGCACCCCTATCGGGGCCACTGAAGCTTTCTTT. Translated: CASTPIGATEAFF. The gene calls are TRBV25-1 and TRBJ1-1, with D tentatively TRBD1 (5 bases). Germline V CDR1 and CDR2: MGHDK, SYGVNS. Trimming removed 7 bases from V and 4 bases from J, with 13 bases in between. The CDR3 covers 13 residues. Filled out from reference TRBV25-1 and TRBJ1-1, the complete variable domain reads EADIYQTPRYLVIGTGKKITLECSQTMGHDKMYWYQQDPGMELHLIHYSYGVNSTEKGDLSSESTVSRIRTEHFPLTLESARPSHTSQYLCASTPIGATEAFFGQGTRLTVV.

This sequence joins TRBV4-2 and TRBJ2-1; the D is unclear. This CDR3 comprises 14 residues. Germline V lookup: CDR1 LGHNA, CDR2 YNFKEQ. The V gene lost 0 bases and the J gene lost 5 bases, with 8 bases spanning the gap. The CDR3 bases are TGTGCCAGCAGCCAAGATTCACGGAACAATGAGCAGTTCTTC. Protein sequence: CASSQDSRNNEQFF.

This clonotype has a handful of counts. The CDR3 sequence: CASSTRAGHYGYTF. CDR3 bases: TGTGCCAGCTCTACCAGGGCGGGCCACTATGGCTACACCTTC. The gene calls are TRBV6-5 and TRBJ1-2, with D tentatively TRBD1 (5 bases). The CDR3 is made up of 14 amino acids. Between the trimmed V and J ends, which lost 8 bases and 3 bases, there was a span of 16 bases. Germline V lookup: CDR1 MNHEY, CDR2 SVGAGI.